Shown below are 17 T cell receptor beta chains from a single sample sequenced in a study of regulatory T cells in long-lasting Graves disease. Described time point: newly diagnosed GD, antithyroid drugs for less than 3 months. Scientists built the TCR library using RNA that was extracted from PBMCs. Construction of the TCR beta libraries employed iRepertoire HTBI primers in conjunction with Arm-PCR of CDR3 regions. TCRdb recomputed calls from the multiplex PCR reads with MiXCR, one row per CDR3 protein. The table records 350,000 to 500,000 distinct CDR3 sequences, around 17% of them present only once. This sample also appeared in a second study, on T cells in Graves' hyperthyroidism and ophthalmopathy.

Sequences were derived from peripheral blood mononuclear cells (PBMCs), sampled at new diagnosis, from a patient treated with antithyroid drugs. The receptors shown here come from a woman in her 30s with Graves disease.

The table lists this clonotype with many counts. The CDR3 reads CASSFYRAEKLFF. CDR3 bases: TGTGCCAGCAGTTTCTACAGGGCTGAAAAACTGTTTTTT. The chain couples TRBV27 to TRBJ1-4; possibly TRBD1 for D (6 bases). CDR1 and CDR2 (germline): MNHEY, SMNVEV (reference sequence). V gave up 3 bases and J gave up 7 bases, with 9 bases separating them. CDR3 length equals 13 residues.

This clonotype occurred many times. This chain joins TRBV19 and TRBJ2-3; TRBD2 matches at 7 bases. The germline V gene has CDR1 LNHDA and CDR2 SQIVND (reference sequence). The CDR3 sequence is 16 residues long. With V trimmed by 10 bases and J by 0 bases, 13 bases remained unmatched. DNA of the CDR3: TGTGCCACCAAACTGATAGCGGGTCCAAGCACAGATACGCAGTATTTT. It is translated as CATKLIAGPSTDTQYF.

There are many counts of this clonotype. The V call is TRBV11-2, the J call TRBJ1-6, with a tentative D call TRBD1 (5 bases). Between the trimmed V and J ends, which lost 5 bases and 5 bases, there was a span of 10 bases. This CDR3 has 14 residues. Germline V gene data show CDR1 as SGHAT and CDR2 as FQNNGV. The chain's CDR3 is CASSRGGNNSPLHF. For the CDR3, the DNA is TGTGCCAGCAGCAGGGGCGGCAATAATTCACCCCTCCACTTT.

This clonotype has ten or more counts. The J gene is TRBJ1-4, the V gene TRBV30; D not resolved. Germline V gene lookup returns CDR1 GTSNPN and CDR2 SVGIG (reference sequence). Trimming left V 2 bases short and J 8 bases short, with 12 bases between. The CDR3 has 13 amino acids. CDR3 in DNA: TGTGCCTGGAGTCTATTCTCCAGGGAAAAACTGTTTTTT. Translating it yields CAWSLFSREKLFF.

This clonotype has more than one count but fewer than ten. The CDR3 DNA sequence: TGTGCCAGCAGCCCAGGGGATGGGAGTACCTACGAGCAGTACTTC. This gives the protein CASSPGDGSTYEQYF. The rearrangement links TRBV9 to TRBJ2-7; tentatively, D is TRBD1 (6 bases). This CDR3 spans 15 amino acids. V was shortened by 4 bases and J by 2 bases, with 16 bases between the two germline ends. The germline V gene has CDR1 SGDLS and CDR2 YYNGEE.

This chain uses TRBV20-1 with TRBJ1-4; D gene unclear. V was shortened by 4 bases and J by 8 bases, with 23 bases between the two germline ends. The CDR3 contains 16 residues. Germline V gene lookup returns CDR1 DFQATT and CDR2 SNEGSKA (reference sequence). CDR3 amino acids: CSAKIPGPPGAEKLFF. The CDR3 DNA reads as TGCAGTGCTAAAATCCCCGGGCCCCCGGGAGCAGAAAAACTGTTTTTT.

This clonotype has only a few counts. This chain links TRBV24-1 with TRBJ2-2; D not certain. The V end was cut by 7 bases, the J end by 8 bases, with 10 bases between. CDR1 and CDR2 from the germline V gene are KGHDR and SFDVKD. The CDR3 sequence is 12 residues long. CDR3 bases: TGTGCCACCAGAGGAACCGGAGGGGAGCTGTTTTTT. Amino acid sequence: CATRGTGGELFF.

This clonotype was counted many times. The rearrangement joins TRBV29-1 to TRBJ2-7; 9 bases match TRBD2. CDR3 length: 14 amino acids. Germline V gives CDR1 SQVTM, CDR2 ANQGSEA. V shed 6 bases and J 1 base; nucleotides not matched to a gene: 7. Here the CDR3 reads CSVTRTSASYEQYF. The CDR3 bases are TGCAGCGTGACCAGGACTAGCGCATCCTACGAGCAGTACTTC.

This rearrangement joins TRBV19 to TRBJ1-5; unclear D gene. Germline V gene data show CDR1 as LNHDA and CDR2 as SQIVND (reference sequence). V was trimmed by 2 bases and J by 1 base, leaving 12 bases between them. The CDR3 totals 16 residues. The CDR3 spells CASSITGDASNQPQHF. CDR3 DNA: TGTGCCAGTAGTATAACTGGGGATGCAAGCAATCAGCCCCAGCATTTT.

This clonotype has ten or more counts. The CDR3 nucleotides are TGTGCCAGCAGGCCCGACATCTCTGATGGCTACACCTTC. Translation: CASRPDISDGYTF. The rearrangement links TRBV6-2 or TRBV6-3 to TRBJ1-2; D is uncertain. Trimming shortened V by 6 bases and J by 6 bases, and 14 bases separated the two germline ends. Germline V lookup: CDR1 MNHEY, CDR2 SVGEGT. The CDR3 is made up of 13 amino acids.

V usage is TRBV27 and J usage is TRBJ2-7; D gene ambiguous. V shed 3 bases and J shed 2 bases, with 8 bases lying between them. CDR3 length equals 13 residues. Germline assignment: CDR1 MNHEY and CDR2 SMNVEV (reference sequence). As DNA, the CDR3 is TGTGCCAGCAGTTTTACACGAGCCTACGAGCAGTACTTC. It codes for CASSFTRAYEQYF.

The V call is TRBV7-9, the J call TRBJ2-2, with a weak D call TRBD1 (5 bases). The CDR3 loop spans 21 amino acids. The germline V gene encodes CDR1 SEHNR and CDR2 FQNEAQ (reference sequence). V lost 4 bases to trimming and J lost 3 bases, with 30 bases between them. CDR3 nucleotides: TGTGCCAGCAGCTCACAGGTCAGGGCCCCCGCCCATAAAATCCACACCGGGGAGCTGTTTTTT. Its translation is CASSSQVRAPAHKIHTGELFF.

This clonotype was recorded a few times. The rearrangement links TRBV6-1 to TRBJ2-1; D is unresolved. Trimming pared 8 bases from V and 0 bases from J, leaving 23 bases between. Germline CDR1 and CDR2: MNHNS and SASEGT. CDR3 length: 18 residues. The CDR3 reads CASSTPLPLASSYNEQFF. The CDR3 DNA follows: TGTGCCAGCTCTACCCCCCTTCCCCTCGCAAGCTCCTACAATGAGCAGTTCTTC.

This clonotype was found many times. The chain is built from TRBV5-1 and TRBJ2-3, with D perhaps TRBD1 (5 bases). V dropped 4 bases and J dropped 1 base, with 16 bases sitting between them. Germline assignment: CDR1 SGHRS and CDR2 YFSETQ. This CDR3 contains 16 residues. The CDR3 nucleotides are TGCGCCAGCAGCGAAATGCGAGACAGTGGCACAGATACGCAGTATTTT. Protein product: CASSEMRDSGTDTQYF.

This clonotype was detected ten times or more. The genes are TRBV4-3 and TRBJ2-7, with D possibly being TRBD1 or TRBD2 (5 bases each). The ends were cut back, 4 bases at V and 4 bases at J, with 17 bases in the middle. The CDR3 runs 15 residues. The germline V gene encodes CDR1 LGHNA and CDR2 YSLEER. This chain's CDR3 is CASSRNRGAVYEQYF. CDR3 coding DNA: TGCGCCAGCAGCCGAAACCGAGGGGCGGTGTACGAGCAGTACTTC.

The J gene is TRBJ2-5, the V gene TRBV7-9; 7 positions match TRBD2. J was trimmed by 4 bases and V by 1 base; bases with no gene match: 12. Germline lookup yields CDR1 SEHNR and CDR2 FQNEAQ (reference sequence). The length of the CDR3 is 17 residues. The CDR3 DNA sequence: TGTGCCAGCAGCTTAGAAGGCGCTAGCGGAGAGGGAGAGACCCAGTACTTC. Translated: CASSLEGASGEGETQYF.

This clonotype was picked up a small number of times. The V and J genes are TRBV5-4 and TRBJ2-1, with TRBD1 identical over 8 bases. Germline V gene data show CDR1 as SGHNT and CDR2 as YYREEE (reference sequence). The V and J ends lost 4 bases and 9 bases, in that order; junction bases with no gene match: 9. This CDR3 is 14 amino acids long. This chain's CDR3 is CASSNPTGGTEQFF. The CDR3 DNA follows: TGTGCCAGCAGCAATCCAACAGGGGGGACTGAGCAGTTCTTC.